This T cell receptor beta chain emerged from a study of cytomegalovirus exposure and HLA in healthy donors. Study as a whole: An earlier analysis found some 120 million unique TCR beta sequences from roughly 170 million T cells. General observations from the study: The authors listed 150 or so TCR beta chains as cytomegalovirus-associated. A likely sequencing artifact accounted for one observed cluster of highly shared sequence variants. Versus the approximately 700-donor mean, an Asian-associated ancestry cluster reportedly showed fewer N-insertions in a later analysis.

On this clone: What it binds is not known.

Looked up from germline, CDR1 is SGHTA and CDR2 is FQGTGA. V was trimmed by 7 bases and J by 3 bases, leaving 14 bases between them. CDR3 length: 14 amino acids. The PCR used 60 Vbeta and 13 Jbeta primers. The assay was immunoSEQ multiplex PCR, and TCRdb's table has in-frame clones only and misses some. The table records fewer than 200,000 clones, around 80% of them present only once. This TCR was recovered from a woman aged 45-65 years in good health and CMV-seronegative. The sequencing input was PBMCs. The V and J genes are TRBV7-3 and TRBJ2-3, with D tentatively TRBD1 (6 bases). The CDR3 loop reads CASTDGTSTDTQYF. CDR3 nucleotides: TGTGCCAGCACCGACGGGACATCAACAGATACGCAGTATTTT.